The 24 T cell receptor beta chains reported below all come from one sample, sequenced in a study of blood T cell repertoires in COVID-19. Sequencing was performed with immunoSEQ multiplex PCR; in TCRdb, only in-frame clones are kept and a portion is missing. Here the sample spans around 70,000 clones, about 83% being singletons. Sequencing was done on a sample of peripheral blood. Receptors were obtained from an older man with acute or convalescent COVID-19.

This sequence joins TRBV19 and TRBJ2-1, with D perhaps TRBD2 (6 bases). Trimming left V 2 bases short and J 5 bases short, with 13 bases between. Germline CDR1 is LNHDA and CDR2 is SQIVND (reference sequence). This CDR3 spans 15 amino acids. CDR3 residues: CASSITLAPHNEQFF. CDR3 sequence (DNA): TGTGCCAGTAGTATAACCCTAGCGCCTCACAATGAGCAGTTCTTC.

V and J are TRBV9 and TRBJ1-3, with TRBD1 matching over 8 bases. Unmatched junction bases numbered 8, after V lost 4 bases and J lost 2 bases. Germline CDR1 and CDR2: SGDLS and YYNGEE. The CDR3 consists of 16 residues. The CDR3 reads CASSPQAQGAGNTIYF. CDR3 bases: TGTGCCAGCAGCCCCCAGGCACAGGGGGCTGGAAACACCATATATTTT. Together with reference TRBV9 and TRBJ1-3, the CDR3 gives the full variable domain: DSGVTQTPKHLITATGQRVTLRCSPRSGDLSVYWYQQSLDQGLQFLIQYYNGEERAKGNILERFSAQQFPDLHSELNLSSLELGDSALYFCASSPQAQGAGNTIYFGEGSWLTVV.

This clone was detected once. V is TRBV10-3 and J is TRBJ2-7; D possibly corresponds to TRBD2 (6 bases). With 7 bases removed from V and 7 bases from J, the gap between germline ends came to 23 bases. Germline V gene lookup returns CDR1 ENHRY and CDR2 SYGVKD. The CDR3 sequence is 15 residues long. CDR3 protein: CAITVLVGGKGEQYF. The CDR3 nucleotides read TGTGCCATCACCGTACTTGTCGGGGGTAAAGGGGAGCAGTACTTC.

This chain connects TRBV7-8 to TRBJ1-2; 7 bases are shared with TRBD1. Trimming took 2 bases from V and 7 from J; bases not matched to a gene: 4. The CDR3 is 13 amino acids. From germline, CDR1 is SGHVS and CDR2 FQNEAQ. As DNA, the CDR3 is TGTGCCAGCAGCTTAAGGGGGCTCGGTGGCTACACCTTC. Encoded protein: CASSLRGLGGYTF. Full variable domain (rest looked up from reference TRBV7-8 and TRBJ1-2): GAGVSQSPRYKVAKRGQDVALRCDPISGHVSLFWYQQALGQGPEFLTYFQNEAQLDKSGLPSDRFFAERPEGSVSTLKIQRTQQEDSAVYLCASSLRGLGGYTFGSGTRLTVV.

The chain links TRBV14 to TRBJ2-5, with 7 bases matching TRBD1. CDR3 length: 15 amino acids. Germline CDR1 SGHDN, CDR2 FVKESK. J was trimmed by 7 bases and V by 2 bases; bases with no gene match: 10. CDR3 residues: CASSQLSRGLGTQYF. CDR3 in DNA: TGTGCCAGCAGCCAACTCAGCAGGGGGTTGGGGACCCAGTACTTC.

The CDR3 DNA sequence: TGTGCCAGCAGCCAAAGGAGGGCCTACGAGCAGTACTTC. Its protein is CASSQRRAYEQYF. The chain is built from TRBV2 and TRBJ2-7, with D perhaps matching TRBD2 (6 bases). There are 13 residues in the CDR3. CDR1 and CDR2 (germline): SNHLY, FYNNEI. Trimming took 6 bases from V and 2 from J, leaving 11 bases between them.

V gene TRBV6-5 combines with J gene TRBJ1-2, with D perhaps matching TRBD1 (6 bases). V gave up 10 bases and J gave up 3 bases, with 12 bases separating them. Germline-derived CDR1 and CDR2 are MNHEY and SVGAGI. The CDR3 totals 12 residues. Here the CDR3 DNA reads TGTGCCACGGAACAGGGAGACTATGGCTACACCTTC. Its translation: CATEQGDYGYTF.

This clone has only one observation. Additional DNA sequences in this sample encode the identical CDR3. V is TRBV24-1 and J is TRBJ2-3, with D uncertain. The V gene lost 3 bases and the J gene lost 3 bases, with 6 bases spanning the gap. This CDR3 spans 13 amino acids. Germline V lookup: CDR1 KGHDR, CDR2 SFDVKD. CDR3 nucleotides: TGTGCCACCAGTGATCCCGGGACAGATACGCAGTATTTT. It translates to CATSDPGTDTQYF.

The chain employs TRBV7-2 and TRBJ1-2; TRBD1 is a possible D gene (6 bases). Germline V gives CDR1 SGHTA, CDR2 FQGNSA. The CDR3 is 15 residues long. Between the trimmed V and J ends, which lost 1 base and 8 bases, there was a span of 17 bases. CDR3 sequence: CASSLGSGTYRGYTF. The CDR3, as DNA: TGTGCCAGCAGCTTAGGTTCAGGGACATATAGAGGCTACACCTTC. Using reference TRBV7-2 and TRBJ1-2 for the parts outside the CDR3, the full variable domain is GAGVSQSPSNKVTEKGKDVELRCDPISGHTALYWYRQSLGQGLEFLIYFQGNSAPDKSGLPSDRFSAERTGGSVSTLTIQRTQQEDSAVYLCASSLGSGTYRGYTFGSGTRLTVV.

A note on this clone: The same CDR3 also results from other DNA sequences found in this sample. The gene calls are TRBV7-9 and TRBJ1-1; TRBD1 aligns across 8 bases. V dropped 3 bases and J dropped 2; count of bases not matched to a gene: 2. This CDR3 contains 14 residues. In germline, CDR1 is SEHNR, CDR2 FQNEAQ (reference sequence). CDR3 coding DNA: TGTGCCAGCAGCTTGGGACAGGTAAACACTGAAGCTTTCTTT. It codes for CASSLGQVNTEAFF.

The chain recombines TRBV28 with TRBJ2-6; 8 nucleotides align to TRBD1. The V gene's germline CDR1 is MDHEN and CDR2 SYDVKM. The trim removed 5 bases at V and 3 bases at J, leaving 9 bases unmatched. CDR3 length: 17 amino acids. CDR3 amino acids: CASSPTGRGLGANVLTF. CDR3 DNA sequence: TGTGCCAGCAGTCCGACCGGCAGGGGGCTTGGGGCCAACGTCCTGACTTTC.

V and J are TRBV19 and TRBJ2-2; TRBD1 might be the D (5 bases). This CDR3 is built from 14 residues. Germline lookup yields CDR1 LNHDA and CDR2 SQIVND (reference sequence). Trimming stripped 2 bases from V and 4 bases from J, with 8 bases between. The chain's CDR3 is CASSISTVTGELFF. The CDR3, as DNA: TGTGCCAGTAGTATATCGACAGTCACCGGGGAGCTGTTTTTT.

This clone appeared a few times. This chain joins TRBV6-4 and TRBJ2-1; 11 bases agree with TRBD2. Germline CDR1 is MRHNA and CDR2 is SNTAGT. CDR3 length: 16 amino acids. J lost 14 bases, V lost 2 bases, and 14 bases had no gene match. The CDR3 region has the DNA TGTGCCAGCAGTGACCCTTTAGCGGGAGGGCCTAAGTCGGAGTTCTTC. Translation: CASSDPLAGGPKSEFF.

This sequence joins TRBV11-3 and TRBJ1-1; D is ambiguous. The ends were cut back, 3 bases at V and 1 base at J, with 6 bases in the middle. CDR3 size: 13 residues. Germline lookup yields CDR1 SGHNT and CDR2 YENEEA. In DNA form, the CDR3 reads TGTGCCAGCAGCTTGGCCAGGAACACTGAAGCTTTCTTT. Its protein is CASSLARNTEAFF.

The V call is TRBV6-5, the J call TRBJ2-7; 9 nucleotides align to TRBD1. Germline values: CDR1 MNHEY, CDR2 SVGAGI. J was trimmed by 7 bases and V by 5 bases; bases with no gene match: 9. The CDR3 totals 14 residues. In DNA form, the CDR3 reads TGTGCCAGCAGTCGACAGGGGGGCGAGTGGGAGCAGTACTTC. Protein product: CASSRQGGEWEQYF.

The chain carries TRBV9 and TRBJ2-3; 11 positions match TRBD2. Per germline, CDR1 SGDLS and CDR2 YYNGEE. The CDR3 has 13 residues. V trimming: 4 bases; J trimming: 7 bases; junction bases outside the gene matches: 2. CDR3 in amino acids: CASSRTSGHTQYF. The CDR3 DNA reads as TGTGCCAGCAGCCGGACTAGCGGGCATACGCAGTATTTT.

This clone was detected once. The DNA of the CDR3 is TGTGCCAGCAGCGCGGTCGTGGCCCATAATTCACCCCTCCACTTT. Amino acids: CASSAVVAHNSPLHF. The chain uses TRBV7-3 and TRBJ1-6; no reliable D call. This CDR3 contains 15 residues. CDR1 is SGHTA and CDR2 is FQGTGA in the germline V gene. V dropped 5 bases and J dropped 5 bases, with 13 bases sitting between them.

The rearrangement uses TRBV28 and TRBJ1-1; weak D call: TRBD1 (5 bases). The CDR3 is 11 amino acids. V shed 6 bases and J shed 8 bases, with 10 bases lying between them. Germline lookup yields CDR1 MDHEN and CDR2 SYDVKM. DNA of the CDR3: TGTGCCAGCAGGGGGCGCCCAGAAGCTTTCTTT. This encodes CASRGRPEAFF.

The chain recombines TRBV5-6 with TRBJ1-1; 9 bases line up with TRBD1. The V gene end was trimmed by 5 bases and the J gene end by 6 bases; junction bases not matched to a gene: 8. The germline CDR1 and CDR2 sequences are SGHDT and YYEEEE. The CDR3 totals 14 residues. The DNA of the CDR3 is TGTGCCAGCAGAGACAGGGGGGTGAGGGCTGAAGCTTTCTTT. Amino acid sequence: CASRDRGVRAEAFF.

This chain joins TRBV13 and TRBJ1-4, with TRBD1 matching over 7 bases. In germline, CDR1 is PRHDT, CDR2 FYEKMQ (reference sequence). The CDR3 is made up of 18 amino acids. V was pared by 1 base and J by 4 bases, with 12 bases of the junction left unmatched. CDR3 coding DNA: TGTGCCAGCAGCTTAGCCCGGGAAAGGGGGCGCGGTAATGAAAAACTGTTTTTT. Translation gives CASSLARERGRGNEKLFF.

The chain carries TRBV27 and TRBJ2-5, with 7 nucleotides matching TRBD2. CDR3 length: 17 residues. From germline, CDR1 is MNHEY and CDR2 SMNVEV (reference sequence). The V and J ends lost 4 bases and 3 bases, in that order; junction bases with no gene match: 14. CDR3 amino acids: CASSSPSRSSGKETQYF. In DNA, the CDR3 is TGTGCCAGCAGTTCCCCATCCAGGTCGAGCGGGAAAGAGACCCAGTACTTC.

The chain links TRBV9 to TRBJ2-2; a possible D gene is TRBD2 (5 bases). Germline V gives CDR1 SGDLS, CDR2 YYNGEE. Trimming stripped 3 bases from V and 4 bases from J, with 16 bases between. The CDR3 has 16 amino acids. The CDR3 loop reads CASSALSGIGTGELFF. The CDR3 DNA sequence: TGTGCCAGCAGCGCCCTCTCGGGGATCGGCACCGGGGAGCTGTTTTTT.

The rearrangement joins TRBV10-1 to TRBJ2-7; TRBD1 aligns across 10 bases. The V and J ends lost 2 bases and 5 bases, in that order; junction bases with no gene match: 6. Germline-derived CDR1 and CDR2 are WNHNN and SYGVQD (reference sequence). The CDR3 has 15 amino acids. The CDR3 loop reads CASSEGDRGFDEQYF. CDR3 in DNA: TGCGCCAGCAGTGAGGGGGACAGGGGTTTCGACGAGCAGTACTTC.

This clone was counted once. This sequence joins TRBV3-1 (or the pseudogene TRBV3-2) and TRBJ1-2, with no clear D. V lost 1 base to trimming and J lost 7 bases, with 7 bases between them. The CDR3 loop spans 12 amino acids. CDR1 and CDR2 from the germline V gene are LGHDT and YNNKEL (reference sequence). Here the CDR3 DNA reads TGTGCCAGCAGCCAAGGGAGGGTTGGCTACACCTTC. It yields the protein CASSQGRVGYTF.